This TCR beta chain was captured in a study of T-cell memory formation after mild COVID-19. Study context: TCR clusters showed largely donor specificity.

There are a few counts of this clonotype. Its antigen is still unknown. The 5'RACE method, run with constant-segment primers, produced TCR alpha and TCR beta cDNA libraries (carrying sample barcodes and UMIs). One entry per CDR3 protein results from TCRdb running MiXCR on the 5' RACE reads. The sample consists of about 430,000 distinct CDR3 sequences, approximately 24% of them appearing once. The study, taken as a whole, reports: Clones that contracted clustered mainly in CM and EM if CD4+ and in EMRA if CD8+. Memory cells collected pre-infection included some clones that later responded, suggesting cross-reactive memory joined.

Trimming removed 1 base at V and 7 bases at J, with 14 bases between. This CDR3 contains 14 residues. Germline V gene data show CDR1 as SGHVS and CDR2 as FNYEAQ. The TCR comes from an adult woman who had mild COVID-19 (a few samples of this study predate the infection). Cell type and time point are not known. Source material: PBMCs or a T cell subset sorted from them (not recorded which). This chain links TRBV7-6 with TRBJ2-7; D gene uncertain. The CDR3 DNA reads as TGTGCCAGCAGCTTAGATGGCCCGGCCGGAGAGCAGTACTTC. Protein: CASSLDGPAGEQYF.